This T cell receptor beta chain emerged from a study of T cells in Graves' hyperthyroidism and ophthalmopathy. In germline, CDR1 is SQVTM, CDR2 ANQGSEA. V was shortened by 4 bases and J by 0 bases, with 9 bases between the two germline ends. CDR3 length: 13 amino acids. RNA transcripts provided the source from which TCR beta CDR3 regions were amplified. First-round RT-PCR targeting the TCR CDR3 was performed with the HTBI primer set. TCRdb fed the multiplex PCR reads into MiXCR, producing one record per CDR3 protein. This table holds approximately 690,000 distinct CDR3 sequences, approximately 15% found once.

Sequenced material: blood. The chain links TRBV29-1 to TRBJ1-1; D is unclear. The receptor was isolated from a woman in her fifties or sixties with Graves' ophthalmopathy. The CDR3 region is CSVGGGLNTEAFF. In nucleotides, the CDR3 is TGCAGCGTTGGAGGTGGGCTGAACACTGAAGCTTTCTTT.